This T cell receptor beta chain is drawn from a study of cytomegalovirus exposure and HLA in healthy donors. Study outcomes and limitations: The authors assumed roughly uniform sequencing depth across donors for presence/absence analyses. In a later analysis, a missense DCLRE1C variant was linked to TCR beta V- and J-gene trimming.

PCR primers comprised 60 Vbeta and 13 Jbeta primers. Libraries were prepared by immunoSEQ multiplex PCR; TCRdb keeps only in-frame clonotypes and omits some of them. The sample holds about 43,000 clones, over 55% seen once. In this sample, this clone turned up a few times. What it binds is unknown. V dropped 4 bases and J dropped 0 bases, with 3 bases sitting between them. The CDR3 is made up of 13 amino acids. The V gene's germline CDR1 is MNHEY and CDR2 SMNVEV (reference sequence). V usage is TRBV27 and J usage is TRBJ2-2; D unresolved. This TCR was recovered from a human donor in good health. The specimen was PBMCs. CDR3 in amino acids: CASSSANTGELFF. The CDR3 nucleotides are TGTGCCAGCAGTTCCGCGAACACCGGGGAGCTGTTTTTT.